The T cell receptor beta chain described here comes from a study of blood T cell repertoires in COVID-19. The wider study: PBMCs, B-cell-depleted T cells, or T cells provided the cDNA or gDNA that made up the material.

V dropped 3 bases and J dropped 1 base, with 15 bases sitting between them. CDR1 and CDR2 (germline): MDHEN, SYDVKM. CDR3 length equals 16 residues. Repertoires were generated with immunoSEQ multiplex PCR, while TCRdb's copy carries only in-frame clones and drops some. The sample contains about 97,000 clones, 75% to 90% of which appear only once. This clone was detected a few times. The V gene is TRBV28, the J gene TRBJ1-1, with D hard to call. The receptor's source is a woman in her sixties or seventies with active or convalescent COVID-19. The sequencing input was peripheral blood. The CDR3 DNA is TGTGCCAGCAGTTTTCGGTTTGTCAGGCGGAACACTGAAGCTTTCTTT. Protein product: CASSFRFVRRNTEAFF.